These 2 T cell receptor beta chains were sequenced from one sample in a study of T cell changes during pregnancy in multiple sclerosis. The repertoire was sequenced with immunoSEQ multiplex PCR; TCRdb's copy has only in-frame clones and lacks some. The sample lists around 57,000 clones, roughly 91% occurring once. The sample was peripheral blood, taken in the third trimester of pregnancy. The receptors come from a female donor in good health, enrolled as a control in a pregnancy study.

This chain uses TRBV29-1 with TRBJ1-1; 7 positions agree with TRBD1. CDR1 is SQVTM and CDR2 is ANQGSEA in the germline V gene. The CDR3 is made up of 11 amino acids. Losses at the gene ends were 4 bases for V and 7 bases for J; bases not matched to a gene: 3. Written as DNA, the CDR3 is TGCAGCGTTGGACAGGGATTTGAAGCTTTCTTT. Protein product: CSVGQGFEAFF.

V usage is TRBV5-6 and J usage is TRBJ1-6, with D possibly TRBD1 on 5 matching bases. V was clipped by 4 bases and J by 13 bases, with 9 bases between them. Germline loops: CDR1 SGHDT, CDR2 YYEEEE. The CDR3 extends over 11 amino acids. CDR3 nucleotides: TGTGCCAGCAGCCCCAGGGCGCCCCTCCACTTT. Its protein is CASSPRAPLHF.